This T cell receptor (beta chain) derives from a study of CD8 T cells in Susac syndrome. Per the germline V gene, CDR1 is LGHDT and CDR2 is YNNKEL (reference sequence). The ends were cut back, 3 bases at V and 7 bases at J, with 12 bases in the middle. The CDR3 length is 13 residues. RNA in amounts of about 0.5 to 1 ug was reverse transcribed with random hexamers. TCRdb independently ran MiXCR on the immunoSEQ multiplex PCR reads; one entry per CDR3 protein. The top ten clones hold roughly 0.14% of a sample with around 140,000 distinct CDR3 sequences, just under 95% of them seen once. The TCR sequence derives from a human donor with Susac syndrome. Specimen: CD4+ T cells from PBMCs. The chain has TRBV3-1 and TRBJ2-5; D not certain. CDR3 sequence (DNA): TGTGCCAGCAGCCAGGCGATTAAGGGGACCCAGTACTTC. Translation: CASSQAIKGTQYF.